Detailed here is one T cell receptor (beta chain). Its recognized antigen is unknown. There are no base qualities to consult, and no much larger clone falls within one base. This sample was included in a study of shared clonotypes between healthy human individuals (dated by TCRdb to about 2020). Looking at the study overall: Three men and two women, aged 18 to 49 years, made up the cohort. For each donor, CD4 naive and CD4 memory were each run on three plates, CD8 naive on two plates, and CD8 memory on one plate. Blood TCR repertoires of 5 or 6 healthy adults were deeply sequenced to estimate repertoire size and the extent of clonotype sharing between individuals. Libraries were prepared and TCR repertoires were sequenced by different laboratories using diverse techniques, in order to increase sequencing depth and limit assay-specific biases. Each donor's leukapheresis produced roughly between about 0.85 and 10 billion PBMCs. The research as a whole found: Compared with non-shared clonotypes, clonotypes shared by all four sorted-subset donors had higher generation probabilities. Only blood was sampled, and tissue TCR repertoires likely differ from those in blood. Pairwise subsampling led to the expectation that sequencing depth would affect the degree of clonotype sharing among donors. Across a handful of donors, around 5% of naive CD4, roughly 3.5% of naive CD8, roughly 2.2% of memory CD4, and under 0.45% of memory CD8 clonotypes were shared. Because the study included a small number of donors, the genetic and exposure-history diversity represented was limited. Larger estimated clonotype richness was generally found for naive subsets than for memory subsets. Rarefaction of sorted-subset datasets indicated incomplete sequencing despite the large sequencing depth.

CD8 naive samples consisted of CD45RO-negative cells that were positively selected for CCR7, yielding a CD45RA+CCR7+ population without TemRA cells. The donors were healthy, HIV-negative adults who had no recently reported acute infections or vaccinations. Every donor was a Caucasian adult residing in Nashville, Tennessee, USA. After blood collection by leukapheresis, PBMCs were isolated using Ficoll-Histopaque density gradient centrifugation and then cryopreserved in the vapor phase of liquid nitrogen. Purity and quantity of every magnetically sorted T cell population were checked by analytical flow cytometry. Each sorted fraction had its genomic DNA isolated and then quantified by UV absorbance on a Nanodrop 2000c. TCR CDR3 regions were amplified from genomic DNA by multiplex PCR using the deep immunoSEQ assay. Genomic DNA extracted from each cell subset was distributed evenly over all wells of several immunoSEQ 96-well plates, and each plate served as one replicate. For sorted subsets, 150 to 200 ng genomic DNA, equal to about 30,000 T cell genomes, was loaded into each replicate PCR. Purified libraries were quantified with a Qubit 3.0 fluorometer, sized on a Bioanalyzer 2100, and re-quantified with the KAPA Library Quantification kit. Each immunoSEQ 96-well plate was sequenced on its own single-read 150-cycle Illumina NextSeq 550 flow cell. The source study handled its data this way. Because the immunoSEQ output held only junctional sequences and lacked quality scores, the filtering could not match the filtering applied to full-length reads. Sequences were annotated with PyIR, a Python wrapper for IgBLAST v1.9, using IMGT germline references to assign V/J genes and CDR3. Any read was removed if the V/J assignment was weak (E-value above 1e-6), the CDR3 was missing, or the read contained stop codons, out-of-frame junctions, or ambiguous translated residues. V3J clonotypes were defined by identical inferred V gene, J gene, and CDR3 amino acid sequence. Percentage overlap between repertoires was calculated by dividing the number of shared unique clonotypes by the size of the smaller repertoire. Repertoire richness was assessed with RTK rarefaction, the Chao1 estimator, and Recon v2.1 estimates of unobserved clonotypes. OLGA was used to compute generation probabilities for all TCRbeta clonotypes that the gDNA method yielded from a handful of donors. TCRdb holds this immuneACCESS table with in-frame rearrangements only. Some clones are missing; in checked studies, unresolved V genes explain under half, and the rest has no known cause. The V and J calls and clone size are taken from that table; D and trimming were inferred from the DNA. The sample has around 1.9 million clones on record, about 92% of them singletons. The top ten clonotypes cover 1.7% of the sample.

CDR1 LNHDA and CDR2 SQIVND are derived from the germline V gene (reference sequence). Ends trimmed: V by 6 bases, J by 8 bases; bases unmatched to a gene: 5. Inclusive of the bounding cysteine and phenylalanine, the CDR3 is 14 residues long. Kept here is only the CDR3 DNA, which spans 42 bases and is read in frame from base 1. Sequencing was done on a sample of naive CD8+ T cells from PBMCs. The sample's cell subset or site label, in plain terms: CD45RA+CCR7+. The rearranged segments are TRBV19 and TRBJ2-1; 12 central nucleotides agree with TRBD2. The clonotype comes from a man aged 18 to 30 in good health. Some clones in this sample may be carry-over from other donors' samples. The CDR3 reads as follows: CASRLAGGYHEQFF. The DNA sequence reads TGTGCCAGTAGACTAGCGGGAGGTTACCATGAGCAGTTCTTC.